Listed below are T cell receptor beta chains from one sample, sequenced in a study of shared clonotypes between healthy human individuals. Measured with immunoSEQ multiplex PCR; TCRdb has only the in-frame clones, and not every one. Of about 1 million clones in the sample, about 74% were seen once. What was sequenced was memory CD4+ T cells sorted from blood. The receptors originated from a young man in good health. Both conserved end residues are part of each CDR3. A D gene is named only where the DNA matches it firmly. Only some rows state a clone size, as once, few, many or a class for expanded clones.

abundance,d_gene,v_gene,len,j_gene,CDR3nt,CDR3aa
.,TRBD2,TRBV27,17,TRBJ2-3,TGTGCCAGCAGTCCTAAGACTAGCGGGAGAAGGGCAGATACGCAGTATTTT,CASSPKTSGRRADTQYF
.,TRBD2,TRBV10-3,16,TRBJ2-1,TGTGCCATCAGCAAGACTAGCGGCAGCTCCTACAATGAGCAGTTCTTC,CAISKTSGSSYNEQFF
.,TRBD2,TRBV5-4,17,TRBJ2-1,TGTGCCAGCAGCTCGGAGGGGAGGGGCAGTTCCTACAATGAGCAGTTCTTC,CASSSEGRGSSYNEQFF
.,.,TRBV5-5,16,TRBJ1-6,TGTGCCAGCAGCTTGGCCGGACAGATCTATAATTCACCCCTCCACTTT,CASSLAGQIYNSPLHF
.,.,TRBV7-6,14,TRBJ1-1,TGTGCCAGCAGCTTGGGGAGTACGAACACTGAAGCTTTCTTT,CASSLGSTNTEAFF
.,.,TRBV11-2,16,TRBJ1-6,TGTGCCAGCAGCCCCGGGACCGACCACTATAATTCACCCCTCCACTTT,CASSPGTDHYNSPLHF
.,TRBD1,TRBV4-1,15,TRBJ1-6,TGCGCCAGCAGCCAGAGTGACAGGGGATGGTCACCCCTCCACTTT,CASSQSDRGWSPLHF
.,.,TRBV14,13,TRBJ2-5,TGTGCCAGCAGCCAGGACTTAGTAGAGACCCAGTACTTC,CASSQDLVETQYF
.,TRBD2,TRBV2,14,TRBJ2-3,TGTGCCAGCAGTATGCGGGGGGAGGGAAATACGCAGTATTTT,CASSMRGEGNTQYF
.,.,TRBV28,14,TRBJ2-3,TGTGCCAGCAGTTTATCAGGCCAAGGAGATACGCAGTATTTT,CASSLSGQGDTQYF
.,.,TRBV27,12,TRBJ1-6,TGTGCCAGCAGGCTTCTGAATTCACCCCTCCACTTT,CASRLLNSPLHF
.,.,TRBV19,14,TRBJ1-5,TGTGCCAGTAGTATAGGGCAGGTCAATCAGCCCCAGCATTTT,CASSIGQVNQPQHF
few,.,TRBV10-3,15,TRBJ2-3,TGTGCCATCGGAGCTACAGGGGAGGGGTCAGATACGCAGTATTTT,CAIGATGEGSDTQYF
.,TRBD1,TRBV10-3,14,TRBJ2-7,TGTGCCATCAGTGAAAGACAGGGGGCTTACGAGCAGTACTTC,CAISERQGAYEQYF
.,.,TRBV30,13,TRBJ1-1,TGTGCCTGGAGGCATCGGGGGCGGACTGAAGCTTTCTTT,CAWRHRGRTEAFF
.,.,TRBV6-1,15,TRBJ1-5,TGTGCCAGCAGCGATAGGGACGTTAGCAATCAGCCCCAGCATTTT,CASSDRDVSNQPQHF
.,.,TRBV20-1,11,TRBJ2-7,TGCAGTGCCCCCCGACAGAACGAGCAGTACTTC,CSAPRQNEQYF
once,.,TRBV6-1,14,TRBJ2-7,TGTGCCAGCAGTGAACGGGGAGGATCCTACGAGCAGTACTTC,CASSERGGSYEQYF
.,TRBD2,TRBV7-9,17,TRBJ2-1,TGTGCCAGCAGCTTAGGTGCACCGGGACTAGCGGGAGTTGAGCAGTTCTTC,CASSLGAPGLAGVEQFF
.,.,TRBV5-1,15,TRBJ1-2,TGCGCCAGCAGCTTGTATCGGGGAACCAACTATGGCTACACCTTC,CASSLYRGTNYGYTF
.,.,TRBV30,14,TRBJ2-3,TGTGCCTGGAACGCTGGACGTAGCACAGATACGCAGTATTTT,CAWNAGRSTDTQYF
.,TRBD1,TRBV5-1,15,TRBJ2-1,TGCGCCAGCAGTCCCCTTGGACAGGGGATCGATGAGCAGTTCTTC,CASSPLGQGIDEQFF
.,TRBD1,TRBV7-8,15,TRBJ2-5,TGTGCCAGCAGCTTAGATACAGGGGGCGCGGAGACCCAGTACTTC,CASSLDTGGAETQYF
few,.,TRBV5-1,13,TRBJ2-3,TGCGCCAGCAGCTCAGGACACACAGATACGCAGTATTTT,CASSSGHTDTQYF
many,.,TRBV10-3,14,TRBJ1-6,TGTGCCACCGGGGGTCGGCAAGCAGGCTCACCCCTCCACTTT,CATGGRQAGSPLHF
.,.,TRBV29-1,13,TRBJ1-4,TGCAGCGTTGAAAGCCAGACTAATGAAAAACTGTTTTTT,CSVESQTNEKLFF
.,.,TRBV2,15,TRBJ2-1,TGTGCCAGCAGTGACAGGCAGGAGACTTACAATGAGCAGTTCTTC,CASSDRQETYNEQFF
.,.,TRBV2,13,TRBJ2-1,TGTGCCAGCAGTGAATTCTACTACAATGAGCAGTTCTTC,CASSEFYYNEQFF
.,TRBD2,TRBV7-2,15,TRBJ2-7,TGTGCCAGCAGCTTAGATCGACTAGCGGGAAACGAGCAGTACTTC,CASSLDRLAGNEQYF
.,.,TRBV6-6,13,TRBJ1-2,TGTGCCAGCAGTTTAAGAGCCGTCTATGGCTACACCTTC,CASSLRAVYGYTF
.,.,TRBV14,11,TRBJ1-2,TGTGCCAGCAGCCACCGCCTGGGCTACACCTTC,CASSHRLGYTF
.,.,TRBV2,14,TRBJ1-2,TGTGCCAGCAGTGAACAGGGGCCCAACTATGGCTACACCTTC,CASSEQGPNYGYTF
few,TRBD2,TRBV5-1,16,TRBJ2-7,TGCGCCAGCAGCTTGGAGTCGGGACTAGCGCACTACGAGCAGTACTTC,CASSLESGLAHYEQYF
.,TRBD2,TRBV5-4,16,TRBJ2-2,TGTGCCAGCAGCCCCGGGGGAGCGGGAGGGATCGGGGAGCTGTTTTTT,CASSPGGAGGIGELFF
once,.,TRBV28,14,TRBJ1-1,TGTGCCAGCAGTGGGGTCCCGAGACTTGATAGCGCTTTCTTT,CASSGVPRLDSAFF
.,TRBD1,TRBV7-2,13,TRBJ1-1,TGTGCCAGCAGCTTTCAGGGGGCGCGGGGAGCTTTCTTT,CASSFQGARGAFF
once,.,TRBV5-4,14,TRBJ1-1,TGTGCCAGCAGCCCATCAACACAGAACACTGAAGCTTTCTTT,CASSPSTQNTEAFF
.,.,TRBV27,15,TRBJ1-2,TGTGCCAGCAGTTTATCCCGGGGGGCCGACTATGGCTACACCTTC,CASSLSRGADYGYTF
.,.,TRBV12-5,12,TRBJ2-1,TGTGCTAGTGGCTTACTGGAGAATGAGCAGTTCTTC,CASGLLENEQFF
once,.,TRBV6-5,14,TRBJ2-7,TGTGCCAGCAGACGGGACTCGAGCTCCTACGAGCAGTACTTC,CASRRDSSSYEQYF
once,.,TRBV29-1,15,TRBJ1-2,TGCAGCGTCTTAACCGGGACAACATCTAACTATGGCTACACCTTC,CSVLTGTTSNYGYTF
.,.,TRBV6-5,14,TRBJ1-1,TGTGCCAGTCTAGGGGGGCTGACGAACACTGAAGCTTTCTTT,CASLGGLTNTEAFF
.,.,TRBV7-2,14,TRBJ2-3,TGTGCCAGCAGCTTAGGGCCCGGAGGGGGGGAGCAGTATTTT,CASSLGPGGGEQYF
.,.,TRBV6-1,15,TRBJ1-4,TGTGCCAGCAGTAAACCGGGAGTAGGGAATGAAAAACTGTTTTTT,CASSKPGVGNEKLFF
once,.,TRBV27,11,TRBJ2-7,TGTGCCAGCAGTTTACAATACGAGCAGTACTTC,CASSLQYEQYF
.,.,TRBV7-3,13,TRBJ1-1,TGTGCCAGCAGCGAAAGTCGGAACACTGAAGCTTTCTTT,CASSESRNTEAFF
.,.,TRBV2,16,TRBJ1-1,TGTGCCAGCAGTGAAAGGAAGGGAATACGAGGACATGAAGCTTTCTTT,CASSERKGIRGHEAFF
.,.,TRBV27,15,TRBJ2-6,TGTGCCAGCACCTCTCCATCAGCTGGGGCCAACGTCCTGACTTTC,CASTSPSAGANVLTF
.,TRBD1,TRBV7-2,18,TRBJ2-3,TGTGCCAGCAGCTTAACTAACAGGGGGCGGAGTGGAACAGATACGCAGTATTTT,CASSLTNRGRSGTDTQYF
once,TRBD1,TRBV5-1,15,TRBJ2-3,TGCGCCAGCAGCTGGATAGGGACAGAGGCAGATACGCAGTATTTT,CASSWIGTEADTQYF
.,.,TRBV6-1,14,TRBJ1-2,TGTGCCAGCAGTGATTTCGGGCAGGGTGAAGACTACACCTTC,CASSDFGQGEDYTF
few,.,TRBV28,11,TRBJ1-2,TGTGCCAGCGGACGGGACTATGGCTACACCTTC,CASGRDYGYTF